The 28 T cell receptor beta chains in this list originate from one sample, sequenced in a study of blood T cell repertoires in COVID-19. Some clones are missing from TCRdb's copy, which holds only in-frame ones; the method was immunoSEQ multiplex PCR. The table includes around 180,000 clones, under 80% detected once. Material for sequencing was peripheral blood. These receptors came from an elderly woman with acute or convalescent COVID-19.

This sequence joins TRBV19 and TRBJ2-6; D remains ambiguous. V was shortened by 3 bases and J by 3 bases, with 12 bases between the two germline ends. Germline values: CDR1 LNHDA, CDR2 SQIVND (reference sequence). The CDR3 totals 16 residues. The CDR3 DNA reads TGTGCCAGTAGTATCGCCCACCCAGTTGGGGCCAACGTCCTGACTTTC. This codes for CASSIAHPVGANVLTF.

In DNA, the CDR3 is TGTGCCAGCAGTTCCGGACTTGAGGCCTACGAGCAGTACTTC. This codes for CASSSGLEAYEQYF. The J gene is TRBJ2-7, the V gene TRBV9; D may be TRBD2 (5 bases). This CDR3 is 14 amino acids long. Trimming pared 5 bases from V and 2 bases from J, leaving 14 bases between. Per germline, CDR1 SGDLS and CDR2 YYNGEE.

The rearrangement links TRBV19 to TRBJ2-7, with D perhaps TRBD1 (6 bases). The CDR3 spans 15 residues. The germline V and J ends were trimmed by 1 base and 3 bases, with 13 bases remaining between them. CDR1 LNHDA and CDR2 SQIVND come from the germline V gene (reference sequence). CDR3 loop: CASSIAEGGSYEQYF. The CDR3 DNA is TGTGCCAGTAGTATAGCAGAAGGGGGAAGCTACGAGCAGTACTTC. Looking up the rest from reference TRBV19 and TRBJ2-7 gives the full variable domain: DGGITQSPKYLFRKEGQNVTLSCEQNLNHDAMYWYRQDPGQGLRLIYYSQIVNDFQKGDIAEGYSVSREKKESFPLTVTSAQKNPTAFYLCASSIAEGGSYEQYFGPGTRLTVT.

The genes are TRBV29-1 and TRBJ1-3; D unclear. CDR3 size: 14 residues. V lost 5 bases and J lost 0, with 11 bases in between. Germline CDR1 SQVTM, CDR2 ANQGSEA. The CDR3 sequence is CSVSDWSSGNTIYF. DNA for the CDR3: TGCAGCGTTTCGGACTGGAGCTCTGGAAACACCATATATTTT. Looking up the rest from reference TRBV29-1 and TRBJ1-3 gives the full variable domain: SAVISQKPSRDICQRGTSLTIQCQVDSQVTMMFWYRQQPGQSLTLIATANQGSEATYESGFVIDKFPISRPNLTFSTLTVSNMSPEDSSIYLCSVSDWSSGNTIYFGEGSWLTVV.

This chain uses TRBV6-5 with TRBJ1-1, with D unresolved. The CDR3 has 13 residues. Between the trimmed V and J ends, which lost 7 bases and 1 base, there was a span of 10 bases. CDR1 MNHEY and CDR2 SVGAGI come from the germline V gene. In DNA form, the CDR3 reads TGTGCCAGCAAACCGAGAGGGAACACTGAAGCTTTCTTT. Amino acid sequence: CASKPRGNTEAFF.

The chain is built from TRBV28 and TRBJ1-5; weak D call: TRBD1 (5 bases). V lost 7 bases, J lost 3 bases, and 16 bases lay in between. Germline-derived CDR1 and CDR2 are MDHEN and SYDVKM. CDR3 length: 15 amino acids. In nucleotides, the CDR3 is TGTGCCAGCAAGATTAATGACAGACCCAATCAGCCCCAGCATTTT. This gives the protein CASKINDRPNQPQHF. Full variable domain (missing parts from reference TRBV28 and TRBJ1-5): DVKVTQSSRYLVKRTGEKVFLECVQDMDHENMFWYRQDPGLGLRLIYFSYDVKMKEKGDIPEGYSVSREKKERFSLILESASTNQTSMYLCASKINDRPNQPQHFGDGTRLSIL.

This chain joins TRBV9 and TRBJ2-5, with 11 bases matching TRBD1. From germline, CDR1 is SGDLS and CDR2 YYNGEE. V trimming: 0 bases; J trimming: 5 bases; junction bases outside the gene matches: 12. This CDR3 spans 18 amino acids. In DNA, the CDR3 is TGTGCCAGCAGCGTAGCCTTTTGGACAGGGGGCGGTTCGGAGACCCAGTACTTC. Protein: CASSVAFWTGGGSETQYF.

The gene calls are TRBV5-1 and TRBJ2-3; TRBD2 matches at 10 bases. The V segment lost 4 bases and the J segment 6 bases; nucleotides outside the gene matches: 11. CDR3 length: 16 residues. From germline, CDR1 is SGHRS and CDR2 YFSETQ. The CDR3 region has the DNA TGCGCCAGCAGCGAAAAGACTAGCGGGTTCACGGATACGCAGTATTTT. Translation: CASSEKTSGFTDTQYF.

A few counts support this clone. The chain carries TRBV3-1 (or the pseudogene TRBV3-2) and TRBJ1-2; D gene unclear. CDR1 and CDR2 (germline): LGHDT, YNNKEL (reference sequence). The length of the CDR3 is 13 residues. Trimming removed 1 base from V and 8 bases from J, with 11 bases in between. This CDR3 is CASSQGEITGYTF. The CDR3 DNA sequence: TGTGCCAGCAGCCAAGGAGAGATAACGGGCTACACCTTC.

The chain couples TRBV5-6 to TRBJ1-2; D uncertain. This CDR3 has 14 residues. The V and J ends lost 2 bases and 2 bases respectively, with 10 bases between them. CDR1 SGHDT and CDR2 YYEEEE come from the germline V gene. The CDR3 sequence: CASSFGRQNYGYTF. The CDR3 DNA reads TGTGCCAGCAGCTTTGGCAGGCAAAACTATGGCTACACCTTC.

CDR3 residues: CASSPPRGSGNTGELFF. The CDR3 DNA reads as TGTGCCAGCAGCCCCCCCCGGGGTAGCGGCAACACCGGGGAGCTGTTTTTT. The chain employs TRBV5-6 and TRBJ2-2, with D perhaps matching TRBD2 (6 bases). The CDR3 runs to 17 residues. Trimming stripped 4 bases from V and 2 bases from J, with 18 bases between. Germline CDR1 and CDR2: SGHDT and YYEEEE. Based on the CDR3 plus reference TRBV5-6 and TRBJ2-2, the full variable domain is DAGVTQSPTHLIKTRGQQVTLRCSPKSGHDTVSWYQQALGQGPQFIFQYYEEEERQRGNFPDRFSGHQFPNYSSELNVNALLLGDSALYLCASSPPRGSGNTGELFFGEGSRLTVL.

This sequence joins TRBV27 and TRBJ2-2; TRBD2 is a possible D gene (6 bases). Trimming removed 3 bases at V and 4 bases at J, with 15 bases between. CDR1 is MNHEY and CDR2 is SMNVEV in the germline V gene (reference sequence). The CDR3 loop spans 16 amino acids. Written as DNA, the CDR3 is TGTGCCAGCAGTTTGGAGGGTTTGTTTGGCACCGGGGAGCTGTTTTTT. It encodes CASSLEGLFGTGELFF.

This clone has just a few counts. This CDR3 is CASSETGNALNEQFF. The CDR3 bases are TGTGCCAGCAGCGAAACAGGGAATGCACTCAATGAGCAGTTCTTC. J is TRBJ2-1 and V is TRBV9; possible D gene TRBD1, 6 bases. V was trimmed by 3 bases and J by 6 bases, leaving 16 bases between them. Germline values: CDR1 SGDLS, CDR2 YYNGEE. The CDR3 runs to 15 residues. Complete variable domain (other parts from reference TRBV9 and TRBJ2-1): DSGVTQTPKHLITATGQRVTLRCSPRSGDLSVYWYQQSLDQGLQFLIQYYNGEERAKGNILERFSAQQFPDLHSELNLSSLELGDSALYFCASSETGNALNEQFFGPGTRLTVL.

The CDR3 is CAIGGQEETQYF. The DNA of the CDR3 is TGTGCCATCGGGGGACAGGAGGAGACCCAGTACTTC. The gene calls are TRBV10-3 and TRBJ2-5; 8 bases line up with TRBD1. Unmatched junction bases numbered 4, after V lost 8 bases and J lost 5 bases. In germline, CDR1 is ENHRY, CDR2 SYGVKD. The CDR3 sequence is 12 residues long.

Comment on this clone: The same CDR3 also results from other DNA sequences found in this sample. The rearrangement joins TRBV29-1 to TRBJ1-2, with D maybe TRBD1 (5 bases). Trimming cost V 4 bases and J 3 bases, with 6 bases left between them. CDR1 is SQVTM and CDR2 is ANQGSEA in the germline V gene. The CDR3 totals 11 residues. The CDR3 loop is CSVGTYYGYTF. CDR3 nucleotides: TGCAGCGTTGGGACATACTATGGCTACACCTTC.

The chain couples TRBV9 to TRBJ2-1, with 14 nucleotides matching TRBD2. The V and J ends lost 4 bases and 2 bases, in that order; junction bases with no gene match: 11. Germline lookup yields CDR1 SGDLS and CDR2 YYNGEE. The CDR3 runs 19 residues. The DNA of the CDR3 is TGTGCCAGCAGCATGCCGGTTGGACTAGCGGGAGGAACCTACAATGAGCAGTTCTTC. It specifies CASSMPVGLAGGTYNEQFF.

The genes are TRBV5-1 and TRBJ2-1; maybe TRBD2 (6 bases). The length of the CDR3 is 15 residues. Trimming removed 5 bases from V and 4 bases from J, with 16 bases in between. Per germline, CDR1 SGHRS and CDR2 YFSETQ. The CDR3 sequence is CASRGSGAGYNEQFF. In DNA form, the CDR3 reads TGCGCCAGCAGAGGTTCGGGAGCCGGATACAATGAGCAGTTCTTC. Full variable domain (outside the CDR3, taken from reference TRBV5-1 and TRBJ2-1): KAGVTQTPRYLIKTRGQQVTLSCSPISGHRSVSWYQQTPGQGLQFLFEYFSETQRNKGNFPGRFSGRQFSNSRSEMNVSTLELGDSALYLCASRGSGAGYNEQFFGPGTRLTVL.

This clone was detected only a few times. The chain is built from TRBV28 and TRBJ1-5; D remains ambiguous. CDR1 and CDR2 from the germline V gene are MDHEN and SYDVKM. This CDR3 has 12 amino acids. V lost 3 bases, J lost 6 bases, and 6 bases lay in between. The CDR3: CASSFPGQPQHF. In nucleotides, the CDR3 is TGTGCCAGCAGTTTTCCGGGTCAGCCCCAGCATTTT.

Here the CDR3 DNA reads TGTGCCAGCAGATCGCCGGGCGGGAGCGTCACCGGGGAGCTGTTTTTT. Amino acid sequence: CASRSPGGSVTGELFF. The chain links TRBV7-2 to TRBJ2-2; TRBD2 agrees at 7 bases. The CDR3 totals 16 residues. Trimming cost V 6 bases and J 4 bases; bases outside gene matches: 11. Germline V CDR1 and CDR2: SGHTA, FQGNSA. Based on the CDR3 plus reference TRBV7-2 and TRBJ2-2, the full variable domain is GAGVSQSPSNKVTEKGKDVELRCDPISGHTALYWYRQSLGQGLEFLIYFQGNSAPDKSGLPSDRFSAERTGGSVSTLTIQRTQQEDSAVYLCASRSPGGSVTGELFFGEGSRLTVL.

The table lists this clone with a few counts. This chain's CDR3 is CASSVSLNYGYTF. CDR3 in DNA: TGTGCCAGCAGTGTGAGCCTTAACTATGGCTACACCTTC. V usage is TRBV2 and J usage is TRBJ1-2; D gene unclear. Deletions cut 4 bases from V and 1 base from J, with 7 bases between. Germline CDR1 is SNHLY and CDR2 is FYNNEI. The length of the CDR3 is 13 residues.

This clone showed up just a few times. This chain connects TRBV7-2 to TRBJ2-7; possibly TRBD2 for D (6 bases). CDR3 size: 13 residues. The germline CDR1 and CDR2 sequences are SGHTA and FQGNSA. V dropped 1 base and J dropped 3 bases, with 7 bases sitting between them. CDR3 region: CASSLDGSYEQYF. In nucleotides, the CDR3 is TGTGCCAGCAGCTTAGACGGGAGCTACGAGCAGTACTTC.

This rearrangement joins TRBV10-1 to TRBJ2-3; 11 bases match TRBD2. CDR1 and CDR2 (germline): WNHNN, SYGVQD (reference sequence). The CDR3 contains 16 residues. V was pared by 0 bases and J by 8 bases, with 7 bases of the junction left unmatched. The CDR3 DNA sequence: TGCGCCAGCAGTGAGTCGGTCGGGCTAGCGGGAGGTACGCAGTATTTT. Protein product: CASSESVGLAGGTQYF.

V usage is TRBV7-2 and J usage is TRBJ1-2, with no clear D. This CDR3 spans 12 amino acids. Trimming removed 11 bases from V and 4 bases from J, with 14 bases in between. Germline CDR1 reads SGHTA; CDR2 reads FQGNSA. The CDR3 coding sequence is TGTGCCTCGAGAGGGCCCGGCTATGGCTACACCTTC. It yields the protein CASRGPGYGYTF.

This chain links TRBV16 with TRBJ1-1; 9 bases agree with TRBD1. Losses at the gene ends were 2 bases for V and 7 bases for J; bases not matched to a gene: 8. Germline V gene lookup returns CDR1 KGHSY and CDR2 FQNENV. This CDR3 spans 15 amino acids. The CDR3 DNA reads TGTGCCAGCAGCCAAATCGGGACAGGGACCCATGAAGCTTTCTTT. Its protein product is CASSQIGTGTHEAFF.

A few counts support this clone. The V call is TRBV9, the J call TRBJ2-1; D is ambiguous. The CDR3 covers 16 residues. Trimming removed 5 bases at V and 5 bases at J, with 20 bases between. Looked up from germline, CDR1 is SGDLS and CDR2 is YYNGEE. The CDR3 sequence is CASSLGELLRHNEQFF. DNA for the CDR3: TGTGCCAGCAGTCTCGGAGAACTACTCCGACACAATGAGCAGTTCTTC.

This chain links TRBV28 with TRBJ2-3, with unresolved D. V lost 2 bases and J lost 6, with 12 bases in between. Germline V gene sequence: CDR1 MDHEN, CDR2 SYDVKM. This CDR3 has 14 residues. The CDR3 region is CASSLLPGRDTQYF. In DNA, the CDR3 is TGTGCCAGCAGTTTACTCCCTGGTCGGGATACGCAGTATTTT.

The genes are TRBV5-1 and TRBJ1-1; TRBD1 agrees at 9 bases. V shed 3 bases and J 2 bases; nucleotides not matched to a gene: 5. This CDR3 has 15 residues. CDR1 is SGHRS and CDR2 is YFSETQ in the germline V gene. The CDR3 DNA reads TGCGCCAGCAGCTGGACAGGGGAGGGCAACACTGAAGCTTTCTTT. Amino acid sequence: CASSWTGEGNTEAFF. Drawing the rest from reference TRBV5-1 and TRBJ1-1, the complete variable domain is KAGVTQTPRYLIKTRGQQVTLSCSPISGHRSVSWYQQTPGQGLQFLFEYFSETQRNKGNFPGRFSGRQFSNSRSEMNVSTLELGDSALYLCASSWTGEGNTEAFFGQGTRLTVV.

V usage is TRBV13 and J usage is TRBJ2-2; TRBD2 is a possible D gene (6 bases). The V end was cut by 0 bases, the J end by 5 bases, with 10 bases between. The CDR3 extends over 15 amino acids. Germline V lookup: CDR1 PRHDT, CDR2 FYEKMQ (reference sequence). The CDR3 sequence: CASSLGARETGELFF. The CDR3 DNA follows: TGTGCCAGCAGCTTAGGCGCCCGGGAGACCGGGGAGCTGTTTTTT.